The 18 T cell receptor beta chains below all came from one sample that was sequenced in a study of shared clonotypes between healthy human individuals. Assay: immunoSEQ multiplex PCR; the TCRdb copy retains only in-frame clones and omits some. The sample has over a million clones, approximately 68% seen once. The sequencing sample was made of memory CD4+ T cells sorted from blood. Subset given: CD45RA-negative fraction. Receptors originate from a man aged 18 to 35 in good health.

The chain joins TRBV25-1 to TRBJ1-6; 9 bases agree with TRBD1. J gave up 10 bases and V 1 base, and 2 bases lay outside the gene matches. Germline CDR1 and CDR2: MGHDK and SYGVNS. The CDR3 covers 14 residues. CDR3 protein: CASSELDRGSPLHF. The CDR3, as DNA: TGTGCCAGCAGTGAATTGGACAGGGGATCACCCCTCCACTTT.

The chain recombines TRBV6-5 with TRBJ2-1; 13 bases match TRBD2. Trimming removed 5 bases from V and 9 bases from J; junction bases left unmatched: 7. In germline, CDR1 is MNHEY, CDR2 SVGAGI. The CDR3 consists of 15 residues. This chain's CDR3 is CASSLTSGGAGEQFF. The CDR3 bases are TGTGCCAGCAGTCTCACTAGCGGGGGGGCCGGTGAGCAGTTCTTC.

The V gene is TRBV4-3, the J gene TRBJ2-7, with 9 bases fitting TRBD2. The V and J ends lost 0 bases and 3 bases, in that order; junction bases with no gene match: 9. CDR1 is LGHNA and CDR2 is YSLEER in the germline V gene. The CDR3 runs to 17 residues. CDR3 nucleotides: TGCGCCAGCAGCCAAGAGCACTGGACTAGCGCTTACTACGAGCAGTACTTC. This sequence encodes CASSQEHWTSAYYEQYF.

This rearrangement joins TRBV5-6 to TRBJ2-7; 8 positions match TRBD1. This CDR3 is built from 16 residues. Germline V gene data show CDR1 as SGHDT and CDR2 as YYEEEE. Losses at the gene ends were 0 bases for V and 5 bases for J; bases not matched to a gene: 10. The CDR3 DNA reads as TGTGCCAGCAGCTTGGCGAGACAGGGGTTCGCGAACGAGCAGTACTTC. It translates to CASSLARQGFANEQYF.

In this sample, this clone turned up a few times. The same CDR3 can be traced to other DNA sequences in this sample. The rearrangement uses TRBV27 and TRBJ2-3; a weak D match, TRBD1 (5 bases). The germline V gene has CDR1 MNHEY and CDR2 SMNVEV (reference sequence). CDR3 size: 14 residues. V dropped 3 bases and J dropped 3 bases, with 10 bases sitting between them. The CDR3 bases are TGTGCCAGCAGTTTGCAGGGCAGGACAGATACGCAGTATTTT. It is translated as CASSLQGRTDTQYF.

In regard to this clone: Other nucleotide sequences from this sample produce the same CDR3. The V gene is TRBV28, the J gene TRBJ2-5; D remains unclear. V was clipped by 2 bases and J by 2 bases, with 3 bases between them. The CDR3 spans 12 residues. CDR1 MDHEN and CDR2 SYDVKM come from the germline V gene. CDR3 DNA: TGTGCCAGCAGTTTACGTCAAGAGACCCAGTACTTC. It encodes CASSLRQETQYF.

V is TRBV5-4 and J is TRBJ2-2, with unresolved D. The germline V and J ends were trimmed by 0 bases and 4 bases, with 7 bases remaining between them. The germline gives CDR1 SGHNT, CDR2 YYREEE (reference sequence). The CDR3 covers 14 residues. For the CDR3, the DNA is TGTGCCAGCAGCTTGGTACGGAGCACCGGGGAGCTGTTTTTT. Translating gives CASSLVRSTGELFF.

V is TRBV21-1 and J is TRBJ2-3; the table's D call TRBD1 went unverified against the DNA. TRBV21-1 is marked as a pseudogene. CDR3 length: 14 amino acids. The CDR3 DNA reads TGTGCCAGTTGGCAGAGCAGGTTGGCAGATACGCAGTATTTT. Residues: CASWQSRLADTQYF.

The chain links TRBV28 to TRBJ1-4; no clear D gene. V was shortened by 4 bases and J by 0 bases, with 9 bases between the two germline ends. The CDR3 has 15 residues. The germline V gene has CDR1 MDHEN and CDR2 SYDVKM. The CDR3 DNA sequence: TGTGCCAGCAGTTCCGAGGTTGCAACTAATGAAAAACTGTTTTTT. Translated: CASSSEVATNEKLFF.

The chain has TRBV12-5 and TRBJ1-4, with 8 bases fitting TRBD1. V lost 6 bases and J lost 0; bases outside the gene matches: 3. The CDR3 contains 15 residues. Germline V gives CDR1 LGHNT, CDR2 FRNRAP. For the CDR3, the DNA is TGTGCTAGTGGCTCAGGGGGCCCAACTAATGAAAAACTGTTTTTT. This sequence encodes CASGSGGPTNEKLFF.

This chain links TRBV9 with TRBJ1-6; D unresolved. The germline V gene has CDR1 SGDLS and CDR2 YYNGEE. Trimming shortened V by 0 bases and J by 6 bases, and 7 bases separated the two germline ends. CDR3 length equals 14 residues. The DNA for the CDR3 is TGTGCCAGCAGCGTAGGCCCGCCTAATTCACCCCTCCACTTT. Translated: CASSVGPPNSPLHF.

The CDR3 protein is CASSLSGADYGYTF. The DNA for the CDR3 is TGTGCCAGCAGCTTGTCAGGGGCGGACTATGGCTACACCTTC. The chain joins TRBV5-6 to TRBJ1-2; D perhaps matches TRBD1 (6 bases). Trimming took off 1 base at V and 3 bases at J, with 10 bases between the two ends. The germline V gene encodes CDR1 SGHDT and CDR2 YYEEEE. The CDR3 runs to 14 residues.

This clone has only a few counts. V and J are TRBV5-4 and TRBJ1-1; no reliable D call. The CDR3 has 13 amino acids. The ends were cut back, 1 base at V and 0 bases at J, with 4 bases in the middle. Germline values: CDR1 SGHNT, CDR2 YYREEE (reference sequence). CDR3 loop: CASSLTVNTEAFF. Here the CDR3 DNA reads TGTGCCAGCAGCTTGACGGTGAACACTGAAGCTTTCTTT.

This clone was detected only once. This CDR3 is also generated by other DNA sequences in the sample. The V and J genes are TRBV6-6 and TRBJ2-7; D tentatively reads TRBD1 or TRBD2 (5 bases each). Between the trimmed V and J ends, which lost 2 bases and 4 bases, there was a span of 9 bases. The length of the CDR3 is 13 residues. Germline CDR1 is MNHNY and CDR2 is SVGAGI (reference sequence). CDR3 DNA sequence: TGTGCCAGCAGTTACGGGACGGGTTACGAGCAGTACTTC. Its protein is CASSYGTGYEQYF.

V is TRBV18 and J is TRBJ2-5, with D perhaps matching TRBD1 (6 bases). The CDR3 runs 13 residues. Trimming removed 3 bases from V and 4 bases from J, with 9 bases in between. Germline V lookup: CDR1 KGHSH, CDR2 LQKENI. CDR3 region: CASSPGAVETQYF. CDR3 sequence (DNA): TGTGCCAGCTCACCGGGGGCCGTAGAGACCCAGTACTTC.

With respect to this clone: The same CDR3 can be traced to other DNA sequences in this sample. J is TRBJ2-7 and V is TRBV7-8; unclear D gene. CDR1 is SGHVS, CDR2 FQNEAQ, per germline. The V end lost 1 base, the J end lost 1 base, and 8 bases lay between the germline ends. There are 14 residues in the CDR3. CDR3 region: CASSLVPGSYEQYF. CDR3 bases: TGTGCCAGCAGCTTAGTACCCGGGTCCTACGAGCAGTACTTC.

As regards this clone: This may be a read error: a much more frequent sequence differs by one nucleotide. This chain uses TRBV11-3 with TRBJ1-1; D not certain. CDR1 is SGHNT, CDR2 YENEEA, per germline. V lost 1 base, J lost 1 base, and 4 bases lay in between. The CDR3 covers 13 residues. The CDR3 DNA is TGTGCCAGCAGCTTAGGGGCGAACACTGAAGCTTTCTTT. Amino acids: CASSLGANTEAFF. Full variable domain (outside the CDR3, taken from reference TRBV11-3 and TRBJ1-1): EAGVVQSPRYKIIEKKQPVAFWCNPISGHNTLYWYLQNLGQGPELLIRYENEEAVDDSQLPKDRFSAERLKGVDSTLKIQPAELGDSAVYLCASSLGANTEAFFGQGTRLTVV.

V is TRBV7-9 and J is TRBJ2-7; 8 nucleotides line up with TRBD1. The V and J ends lost 3 bases and 0 bases, in that order; junction bases with no gene match: 4. The V gene's germline CDR1 is SEHNR and CDR2 FQNEAQ (reference sequence). This CDR3 has 15 amino acids. CDR3 sequence: CASSFGQGGSYEQYF. CDR3 nucleotides: TGTGCCAGCAGCTTCGGACAGGGAGGCTCCTACGAGCAGTACTTC.